The 26 T cell receptor beta chains reported below all come from one sample, sequenced in a study of T cell responses to AZD1222 COVID-19 vaccine. Some clones are missing from TCRdb's copy, which holds only in-frame ones; the method was immunoSEQ multiplex PCR. This sample yields around 84,000 clones, of which about 91% are seen a single time; roughly 6.8% belongs to the top ten. This sample comprised peripheral blood, obtained on day 0 of MenACWY control vaccination. The receptors were sampled from an adult in good health.

The chain couples TRBV18 to TRBJ2-1, with TRBD2 identical over 16 bases. The CDR3 loop spans 19 amino acids. Germline CDR1 reads KGHSH; CDR2 reads LQKENI. The V gene end was trimmed by 4 bases and the J gene end by 9 bases; junction bases not matched to a gene: 15. DNA of the CDR3: TGTGCCAGCTCACGGACCGGGACTAGCGGGAGGGCCTTAATCGTTGAGCAGTTCTTC. Protein: CASSRTGTSGRALIVEQFF.

V is TRBV10-2 and J is TRBJ2-1; 10 nucleotides align to TRBD2. This CDR3 has 14 amino acids. Germline-derived CDR1 and CDR2 are WSHSY and SAAADI. The junction had 2 bases not matched to a gene; V was cut back by 5 bases and J by 4 bases. CDR3 sequence (DNA): TGCGCCAGCAGTTTAGCGGGAGGTTACAATGAGCAGTTCTTC. Protein sequence: CASSLAGGYNEQFF.

DNA of the CDR3: TGTGCCAGCAGTGAATCCAGGGTAACCTACGAGCAGTACTTC. It codes for CASSESRVTYEQYF. The V gene is TRBV6-1, the J gene TRBJ2-7; tentative D call: TRBD1 (5 bases). V lost 2 bases to trimming and J lost 2 bases, with 10 bases between them. The length of the CDR3 is 14 residues. Germline V CDR1 and CDR2: MNHNS, SASEGT.

This rearrangement joins TRBV30 to TRBJ2-2, with D hard to call. Germline V lookup: CDR1 GTSNPN, CDR2 SVGIG (reference sequence). This CDR3 contains 14 residues. Trimming pared 0 bases from V and 7 bases from J, leaving 12 bases between. The CDR3 nucleotides read TGTGCCTGGAGTGTATCGGGTTCGGTCGGGGAGCTGTTTTTT. This encodes CAWSVSGSVGELFF.

The V gene is TRBV5-1, the J gene TRBJ2-5; 9 bases fit TRBD2. Trimming cost V 4 bases and J 5 bases; bases outside gene matches: 9. Germline-derived CDR1 and CDR2 are SGHRS and YFSETQ. This CDR3 has 15 residues. The CDR3 nucleotides read TGCGCCAGCAGCGGAGTAGCGGGGGTTTCGGAGACCCAGTACTTC. Its translation: CASSGVAGVSETQYF.

V gene TRBV7-6 combines with J gene TRBJ2-2; 8 positions agree with TRBD2. Germline lookup yields CDR1 SGHVS and CDR2 FNYEAQ. Germline trimming cut 2 bases from V and 4 bases from J; bases unmatched to any gene: 6. CDR3 length equals 16 residues. The CDR3 sequence is CASSLTGGDGTGELFF. The CDR3 DNA reads TGTGCCAGCAGCTTAACCGGGGGGGATGGCACCGGGGAGCTGTTTTTT.

This sequence joins TRBV19 and TRBJ2-1, with 10 bases lining up with TRBD1. The CDR3 extends over 17 amino acids. Losses at the gene ends were 5 bases for V and 5 bases for J; bases not matched to a gene: 12. Germline V gives CDR1 LNHDA, CDR2 SQIVND (reference sequence). CDR3 in amino acids: CASSVSTGGFPNNEQFF. CDR3 DNA: TGTGCCAGTAGTGTCTCGACAGGGGGCTTCCCAAACAATGAGCAGTTCTTC.

This chain joins TRBV19 and TRBJ2-7, with 12 bases matching TRBD1. The CDR3 sequence is 15 residues long. Germline CDR1 and CDR2: LNHDA and SQIVND (reference sequence). The V segment lost 3 bases and the J segment 5 bases; nucleotides outside the gene matches: 5. CDR3 coding DNA: TGTGCCAGTAGTATCCAGGGACAGGGGGCGCACGAGCAGTACTTC. Its protein product is CASSIQGQGAHEQYF.

CDR3 nucleotide sequence: TGTGCCAGCACCTCTGGGCAGGGGGCCACCGGGGAGCTGTTTTTT. Its translation: CASTSGQGATGELFF. The chain has TRBV27 and TRBJ2-2; 8 bases match TRBD1. The CDR3 sequence is 15 residues long. The germline CDR1 and CDR2 sequences are MNHEY and SMNVEV (reference sequence). V lost 7 bases and J lost 4; bases outside the gene matches: 8.

V is TRBV29-1 and J is TRBJ2-5; TRBD1 is a possible D gene (6 bases). The CDR3 is 12 amino acids. CDR1 SQVTM and CDR2 ANQGSEA come from the germline V gene. The V gene lost 7 bases and the J gene lost 5 bases, with 14 bases spanning the gap. The CDR3 sequence: CSAGQRAETQYF. The CDR3 region has the DNA TGCAGCGCCGGACAGCGCGCCGAGACCCAGTACTTC. The full variable domain, in which reference TRBV29-1 and TRBJ2-5 provide the parts outside the CDR3, is SAVISQKPSRDICQRGTSLTIQCQVDSQVTMMFWYRQQPGQSLTLIATANQGSEATYESGFVIDKFPISRPNLTFSTLTVSNMSPEDSSIYLCSAGQRAETQYFGPGTRLLVL.

The chain recombines TRBV7-8 with TRBJ2-7, with 7 bases matching TRBD1. Per the germline V gene, CDR1 is SGHVS and CDR2 is FQNEAQ. Trimming at V came to 6 bases and at J to 5 bases, leaving 4 bases not matched to a gene. The length of the CDR3 is 12 residues. The CDR3 nucleotides are TGTGCCAGCAGACGTACAGGGGACGAGCAGTACTTC. As protein: CASRRTGDEQYF.

In DNA, the CDR3 is TGTGCCAGCAGTTTTCGTGTGGGCGAAAAACTGTTTTTT. It translates to CASSFRVGEKLFF. The chain joins TRBV27 to TRBJ1-4; no clear D gene. Germline V CDR1 and CDR2: MNHEY, SMNVEV (reference sequence). Between the trimmed V and J ends, which lost 3 bases and 8 bases, there was a span of 10 bases. The CDR3 is 13 amino acids.

V is TRBV7-2 and J is TRBJ2-1; 7 bases map to TRBD2. CDR1 is SGHTA, CDR2 FQGNSA, per germline. V gave up 1 base and J gave up 4 bases; unmatched junction bases: 1. The CDR3 sequence is 14 residues long. CDR3 bases: TGTGCCAGCAGCTTAGGGACTAGATACAATGAGCAGTTCTTC. It codes for CASSLGTRYNEQFF. The variable domain in full, with the rest retrieved from reference TRBV7-2 and TRBJ2-1, is GAGVSQSPSNKVTEKGKDVELRCDPISGHTALYWYRQSLGQGLEFLIYFQGNSAPDKSGLPSDRFSAERTGGSVSTLTIQRTQQEDSAVYLCASSLGTRYNEQFFGPGTRLTVL.

The chain couples TRBV6-2 or TRBV6-3 to TRBJ2-3, with D perhaps matching TRBD2 (5 bases). The germline CDR1 and CDR2 sequences are MNHEY and SVGEGT. The CDR3 is 14 amino acids. Trimming pared 3 bases from V and 2 bases from J, leaving 9 bases between. The CDR3 reads CASSYFGVTDTQYF. The CDR3 DNA sequence: TGTGCCAGCAGTTATTTCGGGGTCACAGATACGCAGTATTTT.

This rearrangement joins TRBV5-4 to TRBJ2-2; D is perhaps TRBD2 (6 bases). The CDR3 totals 17 residues. Trimming shortened V by 4 bases and J by 4 bases, and 20 bases separated the two germline ends. Germline lookup yields CDR1 SGHNT and CDR2 YYREEE (reference sequence). In DNA form, the CDR3 reads TGTGCCAGCAGCCGCGGATCACTAGCTGGGGGCACCGGGGAGCTGTTTTTT. Its protein is CASSRGSLAGGTGELFF.

The chain carries TRBV29-1 and TRBJ2-7; TRBD1 matches 7 bases. The trim removed 6 bases at V and 3 bases at J, leaving 5 bases unmatched. Per germline, CDR1 SQVTM and CDR2 ANQGSEA. This CDR3 has 12 amino acids. The CDR3 DNA reads TGCAGCGTGGGGGACAGCAACTACGAGCAGTACTTC. Encoded protein: CSVGDSNYEQYF.

The rearrangement joins TRBV6-6 to TRBJ2-7; a possible D gene is TRBD1 (6 bases). This CDR3 spans 15 amino acids. V lost 7 bases, J lost 1 base, and 17 bases lay in between. CDR1 MNHNY and CDR2 SVGAGI come from the germline V gene (reference sequence). CDR3 residues: CASTLTGTSSYEQYF. DNA for the CDR3: TGTGCCAGCACCCTAACGGGGACAAGTTCCTACGAGCAGTACTTC.

This clone was recorded only once. The chain employs TRBV10-3 and TRBJ2-3; 7 bases line up with TRBD2. The CDR3 runs to 14 residues. Germline lookup yields CDR1 ENHRY and CDR2 SYGVKD. Germline trimming cut 0 bases from V and 4 bases from J; bases unmatched to any gene: 1. CDR3: CAISESRGSDTQYF. CDR3 coding DNA: TGTGCCATCAGTGAGTCGCGGGGGTCAGATACGCAGTATTTT.

The genes are TRBV5-1 and TRBJ2-2, with TRBD2 matching 7 bases. The CDR3 is 15 amino acids. V dropped 4 bases and J dropped 2; count of bases not matched to a gene: 5. Looked up from germline, CDR1 is SGHRS and CDR2 is YFSETQ. CDR3 nucleotides: TGCGCCAGCAGCGAAGCGGGGTTTAACACCGGGGAGCTGTTTTTT. Its protein is CASSEAGFNTGELFF.

The chain uses TRBV15 and TRBJ2-7, with D possibly being TRBD1 (5 bases). The CDR3 has 16 residues. The germline V gene encodes CDR1 LNHNV and CDR2 YYDKDF (reference sequence). The V gene lost 1 base and the J gene lost 6 bases, with 19 bases spanning the gap. The CDR3 region has the DNA TGTGCCACCAGCAGAGTCCGGATCTCACAGGTGGGCGAGCAGTACTTC. Its protein product is CATSRVRISQVGEQYF. Complete variable domain (other parts from reference TRBV15 and TRBJ2-7): DAMVIQNPRYQVTQFGKPVTLSCSQTLNHNVMYWYQQKSSQAPKLLFHYYDKDFNNEADTPDNFQSRRPNTSFCFLDIRSPGLGDTAMYLCATSRVRISQVGEQYFGPGTRLTVT.

The CDR3 sequence is CASSQAFGMGGTDTQYF. The CDR3 nucleotides read TGTGCCAGCAGCCAAGCATTCGGGATGGGAGGCACAGATACGCAGTATTTT. The V gene is TRBV3-1 (or the pseudogene TRBV3-2), the J gene TRBJ2-3; D perhaps matches TRBD2 (5 bases). CDR3 length: 17 residues. Germline values: CDR1 LGHDT, CDR2 YNNKEL (reference sequence). V was clipped by 1 base and J by 1 base, with 15 bases between them.

V is TRBV18 and J is TRBJ1-4; no firm D call. Germline V gene sequence: CDR1 KGHSH, CDR2 LQKENI. Between the trimmed V and J ends, which lost 2 bases and 7 bases, there was a span of 11 bases. This CDR3 spans 14 amino acids. The CDR3 DNA sequence: TGTGCCAGCTCACCATATATAGGACCTGAAAAACTGTTTTTT. Protein sequence: CASSPYIGPEKLFF. The entire variable domain, with the rest obtained from reference TRBV18 and TRBJ1-4, is as follows: NAGVMQNPRHLVRRRGQEARLRCSPMKGHSHVYWYRQLPEEGLKFMVYLQKENIIDESGMPKERFSAEFPKEGPSILRIQQVVRGDSAAYFCASSPYIGPEKLFFGSGTQLSVL.

This chain links TRBV9 with TRBJ2-3; no reliable D call. CDR1 and CDR2 (germline): SGDLS, YYNGEE. Trimming shortened V by 4 bases and J by 3 bases, and 12 bases separated the two germline ends. The CDR3 totals 14 residues. The CDR3 protein is CASSPRQMTDTQYF. CDR3 nucleotides: TGTGCCAGCAGCCCCAGACAAATGACAGATACGCAGTATTTT. The full variable domain, completed using reference TRBV9 and TRBJ2-3, is DSGVTQTPKHLITATGQRVTLRCSPRSGDLSVYWYQQSLDQGLQFLIQYYNGEERAKGNILERFSAQQFPDLHSELNLSSLELGDSALYFCASSPRQMTDTQYFGPGTRLTVL.

The V and J genes are TRBV27 and TRBJ2-3; TRBD2 might be the D (6 bases). Trimming left V 6 bases short and J 3 bases short, with 19 bases between. From germline, CDR1 is MNHEY and CDR2 SMNVEV (reference sequence). This CDR3 region has 16 residues. The CDR3 spells CASRRQVAGSTDTQYF. CDR3 sequence (DNA): TGTGCCAGCAGGCGTCAGGTGGCGGGATCTACAGATACGCAGTATTTT.

This chain connects TRBV19 to TRBJ2-7; tentative D call: TRBD2 (6 bases). The length of the CDR3 is 13 residues. Germline CDR1 LNHDA, CDR2 SQIVND (reference sequence). The V end was cut by 3 bases, the J end by 5 bases, with 11 bases between. In nucleotides, the CDR3 is TGTGCCAGTAGTATCGGGGGTAATGACGAGCAGTACTTC. It translates to CASSIGGNDEQYF.

The chain recombines TRBV7-7 with TRBJ2-1; possibly TRBD1 for D (6 bases). V gave up 2 bases and J gave up 8 bases, with 16 bases separating them. Per the germline V gene, CDR1 is SSHAT and CDR2 is FNYEAQ (reference sequence). The CDR3 loop spans 15 amino acids. CDR3 sequence (DNA): TGTGCCAGCAGCTTAAAGGGCAGGGGTAGCGATGAGCAGTTCTTC. Amino acid sequence: CASSLKGRGSDEQFF.